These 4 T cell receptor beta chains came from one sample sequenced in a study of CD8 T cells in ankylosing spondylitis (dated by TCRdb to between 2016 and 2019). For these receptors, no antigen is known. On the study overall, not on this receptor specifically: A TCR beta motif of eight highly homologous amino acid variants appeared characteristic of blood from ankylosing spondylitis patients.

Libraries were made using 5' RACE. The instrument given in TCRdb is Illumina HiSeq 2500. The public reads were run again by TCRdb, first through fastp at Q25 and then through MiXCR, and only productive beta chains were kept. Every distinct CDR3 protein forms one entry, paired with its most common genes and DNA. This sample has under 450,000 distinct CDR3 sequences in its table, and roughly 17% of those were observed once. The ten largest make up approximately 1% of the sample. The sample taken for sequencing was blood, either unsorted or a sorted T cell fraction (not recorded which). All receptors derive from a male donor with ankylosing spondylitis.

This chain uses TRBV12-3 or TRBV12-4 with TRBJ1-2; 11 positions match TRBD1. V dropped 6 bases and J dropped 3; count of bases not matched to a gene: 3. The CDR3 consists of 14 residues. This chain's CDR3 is CASRSGQGDYGYTF. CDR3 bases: TGTGCCAGCAGATCGGGACAGGGGGACTATGGCTACACCTTC.

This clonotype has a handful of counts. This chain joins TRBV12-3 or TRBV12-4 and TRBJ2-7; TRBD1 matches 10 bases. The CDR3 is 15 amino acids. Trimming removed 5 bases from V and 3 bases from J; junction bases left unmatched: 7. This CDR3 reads CASSPGTGAIYEQYF. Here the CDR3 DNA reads TGTGCCAGCAGTCCCGGGACAGGGGCGATCTACGAGCAGTACTTC.

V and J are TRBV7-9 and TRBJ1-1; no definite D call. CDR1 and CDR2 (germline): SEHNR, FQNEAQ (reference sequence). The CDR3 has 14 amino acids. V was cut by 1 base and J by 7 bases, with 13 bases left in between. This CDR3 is CASSLDGVGSEAFF. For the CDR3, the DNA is TGTGCCAGCAGCTTAGACGGGGTAGGGAGTGAAGCTTTCTTT.

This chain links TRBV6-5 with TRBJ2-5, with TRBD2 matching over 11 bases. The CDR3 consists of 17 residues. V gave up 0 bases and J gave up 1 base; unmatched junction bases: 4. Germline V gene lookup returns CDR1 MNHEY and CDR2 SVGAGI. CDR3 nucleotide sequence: TGTGCCAGCAGTTACTCGGGGCTAGCGGGGGGCCAAGAGACCCAGTACTTC. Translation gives CASSYSGLAGGQETQYF.